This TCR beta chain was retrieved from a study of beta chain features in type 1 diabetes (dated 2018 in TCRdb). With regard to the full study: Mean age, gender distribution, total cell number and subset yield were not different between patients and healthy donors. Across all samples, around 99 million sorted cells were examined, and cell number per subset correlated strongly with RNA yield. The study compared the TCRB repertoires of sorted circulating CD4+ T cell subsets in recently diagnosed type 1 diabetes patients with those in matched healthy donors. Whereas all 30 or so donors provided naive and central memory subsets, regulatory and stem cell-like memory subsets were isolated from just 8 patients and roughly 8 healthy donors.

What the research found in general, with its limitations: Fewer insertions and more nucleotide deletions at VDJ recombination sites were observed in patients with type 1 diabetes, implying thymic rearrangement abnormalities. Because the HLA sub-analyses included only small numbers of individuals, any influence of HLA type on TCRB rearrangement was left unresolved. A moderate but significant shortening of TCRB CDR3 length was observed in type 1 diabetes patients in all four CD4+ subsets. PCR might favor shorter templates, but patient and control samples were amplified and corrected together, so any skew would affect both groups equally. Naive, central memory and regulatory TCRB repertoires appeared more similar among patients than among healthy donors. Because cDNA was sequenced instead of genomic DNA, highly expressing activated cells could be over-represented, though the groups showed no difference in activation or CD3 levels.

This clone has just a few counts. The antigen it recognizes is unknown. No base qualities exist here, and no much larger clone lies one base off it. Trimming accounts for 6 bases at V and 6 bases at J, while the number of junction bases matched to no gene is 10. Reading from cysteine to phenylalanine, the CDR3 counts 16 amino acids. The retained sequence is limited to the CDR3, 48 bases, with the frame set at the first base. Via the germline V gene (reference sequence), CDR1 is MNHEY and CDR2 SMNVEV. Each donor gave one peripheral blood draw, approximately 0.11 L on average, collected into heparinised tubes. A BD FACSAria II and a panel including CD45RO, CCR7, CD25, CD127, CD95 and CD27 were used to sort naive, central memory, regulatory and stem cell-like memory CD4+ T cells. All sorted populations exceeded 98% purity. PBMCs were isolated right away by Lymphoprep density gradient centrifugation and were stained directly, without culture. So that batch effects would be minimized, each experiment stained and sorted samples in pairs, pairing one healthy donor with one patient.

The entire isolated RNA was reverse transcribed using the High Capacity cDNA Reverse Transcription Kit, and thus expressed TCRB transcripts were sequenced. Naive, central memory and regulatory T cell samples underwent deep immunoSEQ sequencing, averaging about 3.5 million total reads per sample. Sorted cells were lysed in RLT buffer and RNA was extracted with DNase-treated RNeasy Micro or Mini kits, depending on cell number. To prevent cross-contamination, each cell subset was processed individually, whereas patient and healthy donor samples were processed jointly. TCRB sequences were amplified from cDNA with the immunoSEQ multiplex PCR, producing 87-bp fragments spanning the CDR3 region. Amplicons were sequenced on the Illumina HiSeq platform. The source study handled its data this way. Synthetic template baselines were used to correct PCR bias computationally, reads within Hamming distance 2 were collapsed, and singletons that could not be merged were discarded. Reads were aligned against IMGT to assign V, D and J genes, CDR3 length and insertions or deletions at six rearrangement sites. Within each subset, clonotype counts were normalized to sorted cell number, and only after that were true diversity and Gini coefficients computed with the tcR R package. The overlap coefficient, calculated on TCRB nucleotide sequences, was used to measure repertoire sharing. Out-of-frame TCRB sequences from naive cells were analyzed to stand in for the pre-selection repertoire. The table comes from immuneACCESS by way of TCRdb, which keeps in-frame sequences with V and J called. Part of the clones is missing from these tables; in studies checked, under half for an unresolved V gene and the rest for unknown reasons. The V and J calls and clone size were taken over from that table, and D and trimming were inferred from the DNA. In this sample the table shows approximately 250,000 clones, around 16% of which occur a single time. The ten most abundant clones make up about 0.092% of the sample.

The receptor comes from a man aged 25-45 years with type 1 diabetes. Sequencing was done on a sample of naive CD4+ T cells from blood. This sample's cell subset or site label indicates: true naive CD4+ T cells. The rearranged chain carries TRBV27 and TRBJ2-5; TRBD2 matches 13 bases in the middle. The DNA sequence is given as TGTGCCAGCAGCCGCGGGACTAGCGGGAAAGGGAAGACCCAGTACTTC. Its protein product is CASSRGTSGKGKTQYF.